This T cell receptor (beta chain) was recovered during a study of glioma-infiltrating T cells. At the level of the study: Target coverage was about 4- to 10-fold for roughly one million blood T cells. Study results and limitations: Only very few CDR3 sequences appeared in both tissue and blood. Signature shared blood CDR3 motifs were enriched in low-divergence and depleted in high-divergence patients.

Trimming shortened V by 5 bases and J by 4 bases, and 9 bases separated the two germline ends. CDR1 MNHEY and CDR2 SVGEGT come from the germline V gene. This CDR3 spans 12 amino acids. The iRepertoire nested amplicon-rescue multiplex PCR amplified TCR alpha and beta CDR3s from RNA. A single record per CDR3 protein comes from TCRdb applying MiXCR to the multiplex PCR reads. The sample includes 300,000 to 400,000 distinct CDR3 sequences, 35% to 45% of them seen just once. This clonotype was counted only a few times. Its matching antigen is unknown. The V call is TRBV6-2 or TRBV6-3, the J call TRBJ2-7; D unresolved. The sample was glioma tissue, nonneoplastic brain tissue, or PBMCs (not recorded which). The clonotype originates from a human donor with low-grade glioma or glioblastoma, undergoing nonglioma brain surgery, or in good health (not recorded which). This chain's CDR3 is CASSLYLYEQYF. The CDR3 DNA follows: TGTGCCAGCAGTCTCTACTTGTACGAGCAGTACTTC.